These 32 T cell receptor beta chains share one sample of origin, sequenced in a study of shared clonotypes between healthy human individuals. Method: immunoSEQ multiplex PCR; TCRdb's copy keeps in-frame clones and lacks some. The repertoire has millions of clones, around 96% of them found once; the top ten carry more than 0.95%. Terminally differentiated effector memory CD45RA+ cells were left out of the naive CD8 fraction, which was CD45RO-negative and positively selected for CCR7. Sequences were obtained from naive CD8+ T cells sorted from blood. All receptors come from a man aged 18 to 30 in good health.

The CDR3 DNA reads as TGTGCCAGCAGCTACGCACTGGGGGCCACAGATACGCAGTATTTT. It translates to CASSYALGATDTQYF. The chain uses TRBV7-9 and TRBJ2-3, with D maybe TRBD1 (6 bases). V gave up 4 bases and J gave up 2 bases, with 13 bases separating them. The CDR3 runs 15 residues. The germline CDR1 and CDR2 sequences are SEHNR and FQNEAQ (reference sequence).

This clone showed up just once. A much larger clone sits a single nucleotide away, making a read error possible. The chain employs TRBV6-6 and TRBJ2-5; D unclear. Between the trimmed V and J ends, which lost 6 bases and 0 bases, there was a span of 8 bases. Germline V gene lookup returns CDR1 MNHNY and CDR2 SVGAGI (reference sequence). The CDR3 length is 13 residues. The CDR3 sequence is CASSVGYQETQYF. CDR3 nucleotide sequence: TGTGCCAGCAGCGTAGGTTACCAAGAGACCCAGTACTTC.

With regard to this clone: Other DNA sequences within the sample encode an identical CDR3. This chain links TRBV30 with TRBJ2-7; D gene unclear. This CDR3 is built from 14 residues. CDR1 and CDR2 from the germline V gene are GTSNPN and SVGIG (reference sequence). Trimming took off 0 bases at V and 2 bases at J, with 11 bases between the two ends. The CDR3 DNA follows: TGTGCCTGGAGTGTTCTTGGCAGTCCCTACGAGCAGTACTTC. Its translation: CAWSVLGSPYEQYF.

The CDR3, as DNA: TGTGCCAGCAGCAACACAGGGTCCAATGAGCAGTTCTTC. This translates into CASSNTGSNEQFF. The chain uses TRBV13 and TRBJ2-1, with D maybe TRBD1 (6 bases). Germline V gene sequence: CDR1 PRHDT, CDR2 FYEKMQ (reference sequence). The ends were cut back, 5 bases at V and 6 bases at J, with 11 bases in the middle. This CDR3 is built from 13 residues.

V is TRBV27 and J is TRBJ2-2; D ambiguous. Germline CDR1 is MNHEY and CDR2 is SMNVEV (reference sequence). Trimming pared 8 bases from V and 6 bases from J, leaving 13 bases between. The CDR3 contains 13 residues. As DNA, the CDR3 is TGTGCCAGCCGGCTTCTTCCATCCGGGGAGCTGTTTTTT. It specifies CASRLLPSGELFF.

The CDR3 region is CASSSDGYNQPQHF. The CDR3 nucleotides are TGTGCCAGCAGTTCCGACGGATACAATCAGCCCCAGCATTTT. The chain has TRBV27 and TRBJ1-5; no firm D call. The CDR3 extends over 14 amino acids. The germline V gene encodes CDR1 MNHEY and CDR2 SMNVEV (reference sequence). The V end lost 4 bases, the J end lost 3 bases, and 10 bases lay between the germline ends.

This chain joins TRBV5-1 and TRBJ2-5; D is undetermined. Germline lookup yields CDR1 SGHRS and CDR2 YFSETQ. The CDR3 length is 15 residues. The V gene lost 4 bases and the J gene lost 1 base, with 14 bases spanning the gap. The CDR3 here is CASSPRDPLQETQYF. The CDR3, as DNA: TGCGCCAGCAGCCCTAGGGATCCTCTCCAAGAGACCCAGTACTTC. Full variable domain (rest looked up from reference TRBV5-1 and TRBJ2-5): KAGVTQTPRYLIKTRGQQVTLSCSPISGHRSVSWYQQTPGQGLQFLFEYFSETQRNKGNFPGRFSGRQFSNSRSEMNVSTLELGDSALYLCASSPRDPLQETQYFGPGTRLLVL.

This chain uses TRBV7-6 with TRBJ2-5; maybe TRBD2 (5 bases). Germline CDR1 reads SGHVS; CDR2 reads FNYEAQ. V lost 6 bases to trimming and J lost 7 bases, with 21 bases between them. The CDR3 totals 15 residues. CDR3 DNA sequence: TGTGCCAGCAGTTTTACTTCGGACGGGGTGGGGACCCAGTACTTC. As protein: CASSFTSDGVGTQYF.

The chain couples TRBV29-1 to TRBJ2-7, with TRBD1 matching 12 bases. This CDR3 region has 13 residues. The V gene's germline CDR1 is SQVTM and CDR2 ANQGSEA. With 7 bases clipped from V and 5 bases from J, the junction kept 6 bases outside the gene matches. The chain's CDR3 is CSATGTGGHEQYF. CDR3 nucleotides: TGCAGCGCTACCGGGACAGGGGGCCACGAGCAGTACTTC.

V gene TRBV30 combines with J gene TRBJ2-2, with TRBD2 as a possible D gene (7 bases). Trimming removed 3 bases from V and 0 bases from J, with 14 bases in between. The germline gives CDR1 GTSNPN, CDR2 SVGIG (reference sequence). The CDR3 spans 16 residues. The CDR3 bases are TGTGCCTGGAGCCTTCGGGGGGCCTCGAACACCGGGGAGCTGTTTTTT. This encodes CAWSLRGASNTGELFF.

There are a few counts of this clone. The chain links TRBV4-1 to TRBJ1-6; 7 bases are a match to TRBD1. The length of the CDR3 is 15 residues. V was clipped by 0 bases and J by 8 bases; unmatched bases: 4. Germline V CDR1 and CDR2: MGHRA, YSYEKL. The CDR3 region has the DNA TGCGCCAGCAGCCAAGAGGGACAGTATCATTCACCCCTCCACTTT. Translated, it gives CASSQEGQYHSPLHF.

This chain joins TRBV10-3 and TRBJ1-6; D is unclear. The germline CDR1 and CDR2 sequences are ENHRY and SYGVKD. This CDR3 is built from 14 residues. V shed 0 bases and J shed 10 bases, with 10 bases lying between them. The CDR3 protein is CAISESGWESPLHF. The CDR3 nucleotides read TGTGCCATCAGTGAGTCAGGCTGGGAGTCACCCCTCCACTTT.

V and J are TRBV27 and TRBJ2-3; no definite D call. CDR1 is MNHEY and CDR2 is SMNVEV in the germline V gene (reference sequence). V shed 5 bases and J shed 3 bases, with 18 bases lying between them. CDR3 length equals 16 residues. The CDR3 reads CASSDRTKTGTDTQYF. The CDR3 coding sequence is TGTGCCAGCAGTGATCGTACTAAAACCGGGACAGATACGCAGTATTTT.

V gene TRBV6-5 combines with J gene TRBJ2-5, with D perhaps matching TRBD1 (5 bases). The CDR3 loop spans 12 amino acids. Germline CDR1 and CDR2: MNHEY and SVGAGI. The germline V and J ends were trimmed by 6 bases and 5 bases, with 10 bases remaining between them. The CDR3 is CASRGVGETQYF. The DNA of the CDR3 is TGTGCCAGCAGAGGGGTCGGGGAGACCCAGTACTTC.

The chain couples TRBV5-6 to TRBJ2-2; D remains unclear. This CDR3 comprises 16 residues. Trimming removed 2 bases from V and 0 bases from J, with 11 bases in between. Germline CDR1 is SGHDT and CDR2 is YYEEEE. The CDR3 is CASSFSWTANTGELFF. CDR3 bases: TGTGCCAGCAGCTTTAGTTGGACGGCGAACACCGGGGAGCTGTTTTTT.

This chain uses TRBV11-2 with TRBJ2-7, with a tentative D call TRBD2 (5 bases). CDR1 is SGHAT and CDR2 is FQNNGV in the germline V gene. Trimming took off 1 base at V and 5 bases at J, with 15 bases between the two ends. The CDR3 length is 15 residues. DNA for the CDR3: TGTGCCAGCAGCTTAGGACGGCTAGCAGGCCACGAGCAGTACTTC. As protein: CASSLGRLAGHEQYF.

The chain recombines TRBV11-2 with TRBJ1-2; D is undetermined. Trimming took off 4 bases at V and 6 bases at J, with 21 bases between the two ends. CDR1 is SGHAT and CDR2 is FQNNGV in the germline V gene. This CDR3 has 16 residues. The CDR3 spells CASSSPVGGWKDGYTF. The CDR3 DNA reads as TGTGCCAGCAGCTCCCCCGTGGGTGGCTGGAAAGATGGCTACACCTTC.

The chain combines TRBV9 with TRBJ2-3; D may match TRBD1 or TRBD2 (5 bases each). Germline CDR1 SGDLS, CDR2 YYNGEE. This CDR3 contains 15 residues. The V end was cut by 3 bases, the J end by 2 bases, with 13 bases between. Written as DNA, the CDR3 is TGTGCCAGCAGCGCACGACTGGGGGACACAGATACGCAGTATTTT. It specifies CASSARLGDTDTQYF.

Note on this clone: Other DNA sequences in the sample encode the same CDR3. The CDR3 DNA is TGTGCCAGCAGCTTAGCTGATTCCTACGAGCAGTACTTC. It encodes CASSLADSYEQYF. This rearrangement joins TRBV7-6 to TRBJ2-7; D call uncertain. Germline V gives CDR1 SGHVS, CDR2 FNYEAQ. The CDR3 extends over 13 amino acids. Between the trimmed V and J ends, which lost 0 bases and 1 base, there was a span of 4 bases.

Concerning this clone: The sample contains more than one DNA sequence encoding this CDR3. The V and J genes are TRBV28 and TRBJ2-7; TRBD2 matches at 7 bases. CDR3 length: 13 residues. Germline lookup yields CDR1 MDHEN and CDR2 SYDVKM. The V and J ends lost 2 bases and 3 bases, in that order; junction bases with no gene match: 1. The CDR3 coding sequence is TGTGCCAGCAGTTTACGGGGGGACTACGAGCAGTACTTC. Protein product: CASSLRGDYEQYF. Supplemented by reference TRBV28 and TRBJ2-7, the full variable domain reads DVKVTQSSRYLVKRTGEKVFLECVQDMDHENMFWYRQDPGLGLRLIYFSYDVKMKEKGDIPEGYSVSREKKERFSLILESASTNQTSMYLCASSLRGDYEQYFGPGTRLTVT.

The chain uses TRBV6-5 and TRBJ2-7; perhaps TRBD2 as D (6 bases). V shed 0 bases and J shed 5 bases, with 11 bases lying between them. Germline V gene lookup returns CDR1 MNHEY and CDR2 SVGAGI. CDR3 size: 14 residues. The CDR3: CASSYSEGSHEQYF. The CDR3 DNA reads TGTGCCAGCAGTTACTCGGAGGGGTCCCACGAGCAGTACTTC.

This sequence joins TRBV19 and TRBJ2-3; 7 bases map to TRBD1. CDR1 is LNHDA, CDR2 SQIVND, per germline (reference sequence). J was trimmed by 0 bases and V by 5 bases; bases with no gene match: 2. The CDR3 length is 14 residues. This chain's CDR3 is CASSWTGSTDTQYF. CDR3 nucleotides: TGTGCCAGTAGTTGGACAGGTAGCACAGATACGCAGTATTTT.

V usage is TRBV10-1 and J usage is TRBJ1-1; 7 bases line up with TRBD1. CDR1 is WNHNN and CDR2 is SYGVQD in the germline V gene (reference sequence). CDR3 length: 13 residues. The V gene end was trimmed by 2 bases and the J gene end by 4 bases; junction bases not matched to a gene: 1. The CDR3 DNA sequence: TGCGCCAGCAGTGAGCAGGGGGGCACTGAAGCTTTCTTT. This codes for CASSEQGGTEAFF.

CDR3 protein: CASSLFGQGSQPQHF. In DNA, the CDR3 is TGTGCCAGCAGTTTATTCGGACAGGGCAGTCAGCCCCAGCATTTT. The chain has TRBV27 and TRBJ1-5, with 8 bases fitting TRBD1. This CDR3 comprises 15 residues. The V segment lost 1 base and the J segment 6 bases; nucleotides outside the gene matches: 5. Germline lookup yields CDR1 MNHEY and CDR2 SMNVEV (reference sequence).

The chain recombines TRBV5-1 with TRBJ1-2; D remains ambiguous. Looked up from germline, CDR1 is SGHRS and CDR2 is YFSETQ. The CDR3 is made up of 15 amino acids. V shed 0 bases and J shed 6 bases, with 15 bases lying between them. CDR3 DNA: TGCGCCAGCAGCTTGGTCCCCTCTAGGACGGATGGCTACACCTTC. Translated, it gives CASSLVPSRTDGYTF.

About this clone itself: Distinct nucleotide sequences in the sample also encode this CDR3. V usage is TRBV9 and J usage is TRBJ2-3; perhaps TRBD1 as D (5 bases). The V end was cut by 1 base, the J end by 4 bases, with 7 bases between. This CDR3 region has 13 residues. CDR1 and CDR2 from the germline V gene are SGDLS and YYNGEE. The CDR3 protein is CASSVQGSDTQYF. As DNA, the CDR3 is TGTGCCAGCAGCGTACAGGGATCAGATACGCAGTATTTT. Filled out from reference TRBV9 and TRBJ2-3, the complete variable domain reads DSGVTQTPKHLITATGQRVTLRCSPRSGDLSVYWYQQSLDQGLQFLIQYYNGEERAKGNILERFSAQQFPDLHSELNLSSLELGDSALYFCASSVQGSDTQYFGPGTRLTVL.

The chain uses TRBV6-1 and TRBJ2-3; D is unclear. The CDR3 has 14 amino acids. The V gene lost 6 bases and the J gene lost 1 base, with 11 bases spanning the gap. Per the germline V gene, CDR1 is MNHNS and CDR2 is SASEGT. The CDR3 protein is CASSPLKGTDTQYF. The CDR3 DNA reads as TGTGCCAGCAGCCCTCTTAAGGGCACAGATACGCAGTATTTT.

The chain joins TRBV9 to TRBJ2-7; D might be TRBD1 (6 bases). Germline CDR1 is SGDLS and CDR2 is YYNGEE. This CDR3 contains 13 residues. Trimming left V 3 bases short and J 6 bases short, with 13 bases between. CDR3 DNA: TGTGCCAGCAGCGGCCGGGACACGGTCGAGCAGTACTTC. Translation: CASSGRDTVEQYF.

The chain recombines TRBV28 with TRBJ1-2, with 9 nucleotides matching TRBD1. J gave up 2 bases and V 7 bases, and 17 bases lay outside the gene matches. This CDR3 is built from 18 residues. Germline V gene data show CDR1 as MDHEN and CDR2 as SYDVKM. The CDR3: CASTWHVFEDRGNYGYTF. For the CDR3, the DNA is TGTGCCAGCACCTGGCATGTATTCGAGGACAGGGGCAACTATGGCTACACCTTC.

The chain links TRBV28 to TRBJ1-6; D unresolved. V dropped 1 base and J dropped 8 bases, with 15 bases sitting between them. In germline, CDR1 is MDHEN, CDR2 SYDVKM. The CDR3 runs to 16 residues. CDR3 sequence (DNA): TGTGCCAGCAGTTTATCCAGCGGAGGGAGGTATTCACCCCTCCACTTT. Its protein product is CASSLSSGGRYSPLHF.

The chain links TRBV9 to TRBJ2-7, with D perhaps being TRBD1 or TRBD2 (6 bases each). Trimming stripped 4 bases from V and 3 bases from J, with 32 bases between. CDR1 is SGDLS, CDR2 YYNGEE, per germline. The CDR3 runs 20 residues. The CDR3 spells CASSPLNQVFQGTVYYEQYF. CDR3 nucleotides: TGTGCCAGCAGCCCTCTTAATCAGGTATTCCAGGGGACTGTGTACTACGAGCAGTACTTC.

The rearrangement uses TRBV28 and TRBJ2-7; perhaps TRBD2 as D (5 bases). Germline V gives CDR1 MDHEN, CDR2 SYDVKM. The CDR3 is 14 amino acids. Trimming cost V 5 bases and J 3 bases, with 14 bases left between them. The CDR3 region has the DNA TGTGCCAGCAGTCCCCCCGGTGGAGGCTACGAGCAGTACTTC. Translated, it gives CASSPPGGGYEQYF.